One sample yielded the 18 T cell receptor beta chains listed below, sequenced in a study of T cells in women clearing cervical HPV infection. This table comes from immunoSEQ multiplex PCR, and its TCRdb copy is limited to in-frame clones, with some not included. The sample's table shows about 35,000 clones. Sequencing input: blood buffy coat. The source of these receptors is a woman between 18 and 75 years old with a cervical HPV16 infection that either progressed to CIN3+ or cleared (not recorded which).

For this clone: Read coverage stops 3 residues before the CDR3 terminus; the germline J gene supplies the remainder. V is TRBV29-1 and J is TRBJ2-7, with 11 bases fitting TRBD1. The CDR3 runs to 15 residues. Trimming at V came to 3 bases and at J to 2 bases, leaving 6 bases not matched to a gene. Germline lookup yields CDR1 SQVTM and CDR2 ANQGSEA. The sequenced CDR3 bases are TGCAGCGTTGAGGGAGGACAGGGGGCCACCTACGAG. Translating it yields CSVEGGQGATYE. The CDR3 reads in full as CSVEGGQGATYEQYF.

A word on this clone: The read ends 3 residues before the CDR3 terminus; that terminus is restored from the germline J gene. The chain links TRBV7-3 to TRBJ2-1, with D maybe TRBD2 (6 bases). The CDR3 runs to 13 residues. CDR1 and CDR2 from the germline V gene are SGHTA and FQGTGA. Trimming cost V 6 bases and J 7 bases, with 13 bases left between them. The CDR3 protein is CASSYTGGNEQFF. The sequenced CDR3 bases are TGTGCCAGCAGTTATACCGGGGGAAATGAG.

Comments on this clone: The sequence runs out 3 residues before the end of the CDR3; the remainder is reconstructed from the germline J gene. The chain employs TRBV18 and TRBJ1-2; TRBD1 agrees at 7 bases. J lost 4 bases, V lost 3 bases, and 2 bases had no gene match. Germline V CDR1 and CDR2: KGHSH, LQKENI. CDR3 size: 13 residues. The CDR3 DNA, read in part, is TGTGCCAGCTCACCGGGACAGCCCTATGGC. This encodes CASSPGQPYG. The entire CDR3 is CASSPGQPYGYTF.

Of note for this clone: The read stops 3 residues short of the end of the CDR3; the missing end is completed from the germline J gene. The chain recombines TRBV20-1 with TRBJ1-2; 7 bases agree with TRBD1. Germline V lookup: CDR1 DFQATT, CDR2 SNEGSKA (reference sequence). The CDR3 spans 13 residues. The CDR3 region is CSAGSGQVEGYTF. CDR3 bases read: TGCAGTGCGGGCTCAGGACAGGTCGAAGGC.

As to this clone: With the read ending 3 residues before the CDR3 end, the germline J gene is used to fill in that end. This chain joins TRBV5-4 and TRBJ2-5; the D gene is possibly TRBD1 (6 bases). V lost 2 bases and J 0 bases, leaving 8 bases between the germline ends. Germline V CDR1 and CDR2: SGHNT, YYREEE (reference sequence). This CDR3 is built from 14 residues. CDR3 DNA, as far as it was read: TGTGCCAGCAGCTTACAGGGCAACCAAGAGACC. Translating it yields CASSLQGNQET. The whole CDR3 protein is CASSLQGNQETQYF. Looking up the rest from reference TRBV5-4 and TRBJ2-5 gives the full variable domain: ETGVTQSPTHLIKTRGQQVTLRCSSQSGHNTVSWYQQALGQGPQFIFQYYREEENGRGNFPPRFSGLQFPNYSSELNVNALELDDSALYLCASSLQGNQETQYFGPGTRLLVL.

For this clone: From the germline J gene comes the end of the CDR3, since the read stops 3 residues before it. The chain joins TRBV7-3 to TRBJ2-4; the D call may be TRBD1 or TRBD2 (5 bases each). The CDR3 is 15 amino acids. Germline V gene lookup returns CDR1 SGHTA and CDR2 FQGTGA. The CDR3 bases that were read are TGTGCCAGCAGCCTAGAACCAGGGAGTAACTATGGT. Translating it yields CASSLEPGSNYG. The entire CDR3 reads CASSLEPGSNYGQYF.

CDR3: CASSLGDSVFYEQYF. The CDR3 DNA, read in part, is TGTGCCAGCAGCTTAGGGGACAGCGTTTTCTACGAG. The chain uses TRBV7-8 and TRBJ2-7; 7 nucleotides align to TRBD1. With the read ending 3 residues before the CDR3 end, the germline J gene is used to fill in that end. The CDR3 extends over 15 amino acids. The V and J ends lost 1 base and 3 bases, in that order; junction bases with no gene match: 6. Per the germline V gene, CDR1 is SGHVS and CDR2 is FQNEAQ.

To note about this clone: Compared with germline, one end of the junction differs, possibly owing to a read error. The sequence runs out 3 residues before the end of the CDR3; the remainder is reconstructed from the germline J gene. The chain has TRBV2 and TRBJ1-2; D is unclear. There are 15 residues in the CDR3. The germline gives CDR1 SNHLY, CDR2 FYNNEI. The CDR3 is CASSEAGRGSYDYTF. The DNA read from the CDR3 is TGTGCCAGCAGCGAAGCGGGCCGTGGCTCCTACGAC.

A word on this clone: The read is 3 residues too short to cover the CDR3 end, so that end is filled in from the germline J gene. The chain has TRBV5-1 and TRBJ2-3, with no clear D. From germline, CDR1 is SGHRS and CDR2 YFSETQ. The length of the CDR3 is 15 residues. V was shortened by 2 bases and J by 3 bases, with 13 bases between the two germline ends. The CDR3 DNA, read in part, is TGCGCCAGCAGCTTTTCGGTTGGTAAGACAGATACG. Its protein is CASSFSVGKTDT. The whole CDR3 is CASSFSVGKTDTQYF.

Details on this clone: Read sequence stops 3 residues before the CDR3 end, and the germline J gene provides the missing end. This chain uses TRBV12-3 or TRBV12-4 with TRBJ2-2; 10 positions match TRBD1. CDR3 length: 16 amino acids. Losses at the gene ends were 6 bases for V and 6 bases for J; bases not matched to a gene: 10. The CDR3 protein is CASRHLGTGVPGELFF. The CDR3 DNA, read in part, is TGTGCCAGCAGACACCTCGGGACAGGGGTCCCCGGGGAG.

Notes on this clone: Coverage ceases 3 residues before the CDR3 finishes, and the germline J gene fills in the end. The V and J genes are TRBV11-2 and TRBJ1-6; TRBD1 matches at 9 bases. The CDR3 is 14 residues long. The V gene's germline CDR1 is SGHAT and CDR2 FQNNGV. J was trimmed by 7 bases and V by 3 bases; bases with no gene match: 1. Here the CDR3 reads CASSLGQGNSPLHF. The DNA read from the CDR3 is TGTGCCAGCAGCTTGGGACAGGGAAATTCACCC. Drawing the rest from reference TRBV11-2 and TRBJ1-6, the complete variable domain is EAGVAQSPRYKIIEKRQSVAFWCNPISGHATLYWYQQILGQGPKLLIQFQNNGVVDDSQLPKDRFSAERLKGVDSTLKIQPAKLEDSAVYLCASSLGQGNSPLHFGNGTRLTVT.

Concerning this clone itself: The read gets to within 3 residues of the CDR3 end, and the germline J gene fills in the rest. The J gene is TRBJ2-5, the V gene TRBV19; D is ambiguous. The germline V gene has CDR1 LNHDA and CDR2 SQIVND (reference sequence). The CDR3 covers 15 residues. Trimming left V 7 bases short and J 5 bases short, with 20 bases between. The sequenced CDR3 bases are TGTGCCAGTACCTTGACTCTGAACCCTCGGGAGACC. It translates to CASTLTLNPRET. Given in full, the CDR3 is CASTLTLNPRETQYF.

For this clone: The read is 3 residues too short to cover the CDR3 end, so that end is filled in from the germline J gene. The chain joins TRBV11-3 to TRBJ1-1, with TRBD1 matching over 7 bases. The CDR3 length is 15 residues. With V trimmed by 1 base and J by 0 bases, 2 bases remained unmatched. In germline, CDR1 is SGHNT, CDR2 YENEEA. This CDR3 is CASSLAGQMNTEAFF. The covered CDR3 bases are TGTGCCAGCAGCTTAGCGGGACAGATGAACACTGAA.

About this clone: The read comes to an end 3 residues before the CDR3 does, leaving the germline J gene to fill in the end. The rearrangement joins TRBV20-1 to TRBJ1-6; no reliable D call. The CDR3 totals 13 residues. V was clipped by 4 bases and J by 7 bases, with 11 bases between them. Germline V CDR1 and CDR2: DFQATT, SNEGSKA (reference sequence). The DNA read from the CDR3 is TGCAGTGCTAAGGGCGTTACAAATTCACCC. Its translation: CSAKGVTNSP. In full, the CDR3 reads CSAKGVTNSPLHF.

Remarks on this clone: From the germline J gene comes the end of the CDR3, since the read stops 3 residues before it. The chain joins TRBV19 to TRBJ2-7; TRBD1 might be the D (5 bases). The CDR3 is 14 residues long. Trimming stripped 1 base from V and 2 bases from J, with 9 bases between. Germline V CDR1 and CDR2: LNHDA, SQIVND (reference sequence). The DNA read from the CDR3 is TGTGCCAGTAGTATAGGACAGAGAACCTACGAG. Translated, it gives CASSIGQRTYE. The CDR3 in its entirety is CASSIGQRTYEQYF.

A note on this clone: Read sequence stops 3 residues before the CDR3 end, and the germline J gene provides the missing end. The J gene is TRBJ2-6, the V gene TRBV19; unclear D gene. The CDR3 sequence is 13 residues long. The germline CDR1 and CDR2 sequences are LNHDA and SQIVND (reference sequence). Trimming took off 3 bases at V and 4 bases at J, with 4 bases between the two ends. The covered CDR3 bases are TGTGCCAGTAGTATTGCGGGGGCCAACGTC. This gives the protein CASSIAGANV. The whole CDR3 region reads CASSIAGANVLTF.

On this clone: The read is 3 residues too short to cover the CDR3 end, so that end is filled in from the germline J gene. V usage is TRBV5-5 and J usage is TRBJ2-7, with 7 positions matching TRBD2. With 2 bases clipped from V and 3 bases from J, the junction kept 2 bases outside the gene matches. CDR1 is SGHKS and CDR2 is YYEKEE in the germline V gene (reference sequence). CDR3 length equals 13 residues. Here the CDR3 reads CASSFTGGYEQYF. CDR3 bases read: TGTGCCAGCAGCTTCACGGGGGGCTACGAG.

Remarks on this clone: From the germline J gene comes the end of the CDR3, since the read stops 3 residues before it. The V call is TRBV7-2, the J call TRBJ2-3; possible D gene TRBD2, 5 bases. V was clipped by 5 bases and J by 0 bases, with 9 bases between them. The germline V gene encodes CDR1 SGHTA and CDR2 FQGNSA. The CDR3 is made up of 14 amino acids. The CDR3 spells CASSPWTSTDTQYF. CDR3 DNA, as far as it was read: TGTGCCAGCAGCCCTTGGACTAGCACAGATACG.